The 2 T cell receptor beta chains in this list originate from one sample, sequenced in a study of early T cells in non-severe SARS-CoV-2 infection. TCRdb re-called the 5' RACE reads through MiXCR, storing one row per CDR3 protein. Of more than 45,000 distinct CDR3 sequences listed, under 15% are singletons. The sample was whole blood. These receptor sequences come from an adult who was a healthcare worker with PCR-confirmed SARS-CoV-2 infection or an uninfected control (not recorded which).

This clonotype was counted between two and nine times. V is TRBV7-2 and J is TRBJ1-1; a weak D match, TRBD1 (5 bases). Per the germline V gene, CDR1 is SGHTA and CDR2 is FQGNSA. This CDR3 is 13 amino acids long. Trimming cost V 4 bases and J 4 bases, with 10 bases left between them. This chain's CDR3 is CASSSQGTTEAFF. CDR3 nucleotides: TGTGCCAGCAGCTCTCAGGGAACCACTGAAGCTTTCTTT.

This clonotype appeared many times. The chain is built from TRBV6-5 and TRBJ2-6, with D possibly TRBD2 on 6 matching bases. The V gene's germline CDR1 is MNHEY and CDR2 SVGAGI. The V end was cut by 6 bases, the J end by 3 bases, with 15 bases between. This CDR3 has 16 amino acids. The CDR3 protein is CASSYRVGGGANVLTF. The DNA for the CDR3 is TGTGCCAGCAGCTACCGAGTGGGGGGTGGGGCCAACGTCCTGACTTTC.